This T cell receptor (beta chain) was recovered during a study of control samples from healthy donors and cancer patients. There are 18 residues in the CDR3. Per the germline V gene, CDR1 is MRHNA and CDR2 is SNTAGT. Trimming removed 2 bases at V and 4 bases at J, with 23 bases between. Libraries were prepared by immunoSEQ multiplex PCR; TCRdb keeps only in-frame clonotypes and omits some of them. The sample carries some 37,000 clones, about 90% recorded once. This receptor was identified in a woman between 45 and 60 years old in good health. What was sequenced was blood. This chain links TRBV6-4 with TRBJ1-2, with D perhaps TRBD1 (6 bases). The CDR3 sequence: CASSDLRRGARVSYGYTF. DNA for the CDR3: TGTGCCAGCAGTGACCTTCGACGGGGGGCGCGGGTAAGCTATGGCTACACCTTC.